This passage covers 28 T cell receptor beta chains from one sample sequenced in a study of cytomegalovirus exposure and HLA in healthy donors (dated by TCRdb to the late 2010s). Libraries were built with the immunoSEQ multiplex PCR assay. The multiplex PCR relied on a mix of 60 forward primers for TCR Vbeta segments and 13 reverse primers for TCR Jbeta segments. Imported from immuneACCESS, the table was reduced by TCRdb to in-frame sequences with V and J called. These copies leave out some clones; in studies compared against another copy, an unresolved V gene accounts for under half, and the cause of the remainder is not known. The sample contains under 200,000 clones, 60% to 80% of them found a single time. Clones ranked in the top ten supply under 1.5% of the sample. Sequenced: PBMCs. These receptors came from a woman aged 25 to 39 in good health and CMV-seronegative.

The chain has TRBV7-2 and TRBJ2-5; maybe TRBD2 (7 bases). CDR3 size: 14 residues. Looked up from germline, CDR1 is SGHTA and CDR2 is FQGNSA. Trimming removed 0 bases from V and 4 bases from J, with 9 bases in between. DNA for the CDR3: TGTGCCAGCAGCTTAGCGGGGGGGCCAGAGACCCAGTACTTC. Translation gives CASSLAGGPETQYF.

V gene TRBV5-4 combines with J gene TRBJ2-3; D might be TRBD2 (6 bases). The length of the CDR3 is 15 residues. V lost 4 bases to trimming and J lost 2 bases, with 14 bases between them. CDR1 is SGHNT, CDR2 YYREEE, per germline (reference sequence). CDR3 sequence: CASSQSGYNTDTQYF. The CDR3, as DNA: TGTGCCAGCAGCCAGAGCGGGTACAACACAGATACGCAGTATTTT.

This chain joins TRBV28 and TRBJ2-7, with 10 bases identical to TRBD2. The CDR3 runs 14 residues. Germline CDR1 is MDHEN and CDR2 is SYDVKM. The V segment lost 6 bases and the J segment 2 bases; nucleotides outside the gene matches: 4. In DNA form, the CDR3 reads TGTGCCAGCAGGCTAGCGGGGGCTACCTACGAGCAGTACTTC. Amino acid sequence: CASRLAGATYEQYF.

This chain connects TRBV28 to TRBJ1-3; no firm D call. CDR1 MDHEN and CDR2 SYDVKM come from the germline V gene. Trimming left V 9 bases short and J 2 bases short, with 8 bases between. This CDR3 spans 12 amino acids. The CDR3 nucleotides read TGTGCCAGTGAGGCTGCTGGAAACACCATATATTTT. Translated, it gives CASEAAGNTIYF.

This clone was detected only a few times. J is TRBJ1-2 and V is TRBV9, with 7 bases that match TRBD1. V lost 0 bases to trimming and J lost 1 base; unmatched junction nucleotides: 3. The CDR3 covers 15 residues. Germline CDR1 and CDR2: SGDLS and YYNGEE. The CDR3 is CASSVEGQDNYGYTF. CDR3 in DNA: TGTGCCAGCAGCGTAGAAGGACAGGATAACTATGGCTACACCTTC.

CDR3 nucleotide sequence: TGTGCCAGCTCACCCGGGAGGAATTCACCCCTCCACTTT. Its translation: CASSPGRNSPLHF. The chain is built from TRBV18 and TRBJ1-6, with D unresolved. The CDR3 is made up of 13 amino acids. The germline V gene has CDR1 KGHSH and CDR2 LQKENI. V lost 3 bases, J lost 7 bases, and 7 bases lay in between.

The chain carries TRBV4-1 and TRBJ1-1, with D possibly TRBD1 on 5 matching bases. CDR3 length: 15 amino acids. V gave up 1 base and J gave up 5 bases, with 14 bases separating them. Germline V gene lookup returns CDR1 MGHRA and CDR2 YSYEKL. The CDR3 DNA follows: TGCGCCAGCAGCCAAGTGAAGGGGATATGGACTGAAGCTTTCTTT. Translating gives CASSQVKGIWTEAFF.

The table lists this clone with a count of one. This sequence joins TRBV9 and TRBJ2-3; 10 nucleotides agree with TRBD2. CDR3 length equals 16 residues. Germline CDR1 reads SGDLS; CDR2 reads YYNGEE. Trimming at V came to 0 bases and at J to 3 bases, leaving 4 bases not matched to a gene. CDR3 DNA sequence: TGTGCCAGCAGCGTAGAAAGCGGGGGGGGAACAGATACGCAGTATTTT. It codes for CASSVESGGGTDTQYF.

The chain joins TRBV7-2 to TRBJ1-2; D remains ambiguous. Trimming cost V 2 bases and J 10 bases, with 14 bases left between them. The germline gives CDR1 SGHTA, CDR2 FQGNSA. The CDR3 is 13 amino acids. The CDR3 spells CASSLRNRRDYTF. The DNA for the CDR3 is TGTGCCAGCAGCTTAAGAAACCGCCGAGACTACACCTTC. The full variable domain, in which reference TRBV7-2 and TRBJ1-2 provide the parts outside the CDR3, is GAGVSQSPSNKVTEKGKDVELRCDPISGHTALYWYRQSLGQGLEFLIYFQGNSAPDKSGLPSDRFSAERTGGSVSTLTIQRTQQEDSAVYLCASSLRNRRDYTFGSGTRLTVV.

The chain is built from TRBV5-5 and TRBJ1-1, with D possibly TRBD1 on 6 matching bases. V gave up 0 bases and J gave up 0 bases, with 18 bases separating them. Looked up from germline, CDR1 is SGHKS and CDR2 is YYEKEE (reference sequence). This CDR3 contains 18 residues. CDR3 sequence reads: CASSLVYEHRAMNTEAFF. The CDR3 nucleotides read TGTGCCAGCAGCTTGGTGTACGAACACAGGGCCATGAACACTGAAGCTTTCTTT.

The chain carries TRBV5-1 and TRBJ2-7, with TRBD2 matching over 10 bases. Germline trimming cut 4 bases from V and 7 bases from J; bases unmatched to any gene: 8. Germline loops: CDR1 SGHRS, CDR2 YFSETQ. The CDR3 totals 14 residues. The CDR3 loop is CASSPLAGAGEQYF. The CDR3, as DNA: TGCGCCAGCAGCCCTCTAGCGGGGGCTGGGGAGCAGTACTTC.

The chain carries TRBV7-8 and TRBJ2-1; a possible D gene is TRBD1 (5 bases). This CDR3 has 15 residues. The germline V gene encodes CDR1 SGHVS and CDR2 FQNEAQ. V was shortened by 3 bases and J by 0 bases, with 9 bases between the two germline ends. CDR3 in DNA: TGTGCCAGCAGCTTTGACAGTAGCTCCTACAATGAGCAGTTCTTC. It codes for CASSFDSSSYNEQFF.

This clone was recorded only once. The gene calls are TRBV19 and TRBJ2-7; the D gene is possibly TRBD2 (5 bases). The CDR3 extends over 14 amino acids. Per the germline V gene, CDR1 is LNHDA and CDR2 is SQIVND (reference sequence). V was shortened by 7 bases and J by 3 bases, with 16 bases between the two germline ends. CDR3 bases: TGTGCCAGTAAACGGACTGCTGACTACTACGAGCAGTACTTC. This sequence encodes CASKRTADYYEQYF.

This clone turned up a few times. This chain joins TRBV6-5 and TRBJ1-1; TRBD1 matches 7 bases. CDR3 size: 15 residues. Germline V CDR1 and CDR2: MNHEY, SVGAGI. After removal of 7 bases from V and 6 bases from J, the junction contained 14 bases not matched to a gene. The CDR3 sequence: CASMRRGRVVAEAFF. The CDR3, as DNA: TGTGCCAGCATGAGAAGGGGGCGAGTTGTGGCTGAAGCTTTCTTT.

J is TRBJ1-2 and V is TRBV6-1; D call uncertain. The CDR3 runs 15 residues. Germline V gives CDR1 MNHNS, CDR2 SASEGT. The germline V and J ends were trimmed by 6 bases and 2 bases, with 16 bases remaining between them. CDR3 nucleotides: TGTGCCAGCAGGACTTTACGGACTGGGAACTATGGCTACACCTTC. It is translated as CASRTLRTGNYGYTF.

V is TRBV7-9 and J is TRBJ1-1, with no clear D. The CDR3 loop spans 12 amino acids. Trimming removed 0 bases from V and 4 bases from J, with 3 bases in between. CDR1 SEHNR and CDR2 FQNEAQ come from the germline V gene (reference sequence). The CDR3 DNA sequence: TGTGCCAGCAGCTTAGCCGTCACTGAAGCTTTCTTT. Translating it yields CASSLAVTEAFF.

The rearrangement joins TRBV6-5 to TRBJ2-5; tentatively, D is TRBD2 (6 bases). The J call may be mistaken, given a closer DNA end match to TRBJ2-7. CDR3 size: 15 residues. CDR1 is MNHEY and CDR2 is SVGAGI in the germline V gene. The DNA for the CDR3 is TGTGCCAGCAGTTACGGAGGGGTCCTCTCCTACGAGCAGTACTTC. It is translated as CASSYGGVLSYEQYF.

The J gene is TRBJ2-7, the V gene TRBV9; 8 bases fit TRBD1. J lost 5 bases, V lost 4 bases, and 8 bases had no gene match. Germline CDR1 reads SGDLS; CDR2 reads YYNGEE. The CDR3 runs to 14 residues. CDR3 in amino acids: CASSPHRGMNEQYF. The CDR3 DNA follows: TGTGCCAGCAGCCCTCACAGGGGGATGAACGAGCAGTACTTC. Combining the CDR3 with reference TRBV9 and TRBJ2-7 gives the whole variable domain DSGVTQTPKHLITATGQRVTLRCSPRSGDLSVYWYQQSLDQGLQFLIQYYNGEERAKGNILERFSAQQFPDLHSELNLSSLELGDSALYFCASSPHRGMNEQYFGPGTRLTVT.

The chain links TRBV7-8 to TRBJ2-7; the D is unclear. Trimming shortened V by 2 bases and J by 0 bases, and 14 bases separated the two germline ends. CDR3 length equals 16 residues. CDR1 and CDR2 from the germline V gene are SGHVS and FQNEAQ. The CDR3 sequence: CASSLTTNKLSYEQYF. CDR3 sequence (DNA): TGTGCCAGCAGCTTAACAACTAACAAGCTCTCCTACGAGCAGTACTTC.

The gene calls are TRBV30 and TRBJ2-3, with D perhaps TRBD1 (5 bases). There are 11 residues in the CDR3. Trimming removed 3 bases from V and 5 bases from J, with 6 bases in between. Germline V lookup: CDR1 GTSNPN, CDR2 SVGIG (reference sequence). The DNA of the CDR3 is TGTGCCTGGAGCCAGGGAGATACGCAGTATTTT. Protein product: CAWSQGDTQYF.

This clone has a handful of counts. CDR3 bases: TGTGCCAGCAGTCGCTCCGGGACAGCGCCTGACTATGGCTACACCTTC. This sequence encodes CASSRSGTAPDYGYTF. The V gene is TRBV28, the J gene TRBJ1-2; 7 bases fit TRBD1. The length of the CDR3 is 16 residues. Germline V lookup: CDR1 MDHEN, CDR2 SYDVKM. Trimming took 5 bases from V and 3 from J; bases not matched to a gene: 12.

J is TRBJ1-2 and V is TRBV18; 7 nucleotides agree with TRBD1. The CDR3 length is 14 residues. Trimming removed 5 bases from V and 3 bases from J; junction bases left unmatched: 6. Germline lookup yields CDR1 KGHSH and CDR2 LQKENI. The CDR3 sequence is CASSSIQGYYGYTF. DNA of the CDR3: TGTGCCAGCTCATCTATACAGGGGTACTATGGCTACACCTTC.

This rearrangement joins TRBV7-9 to TRBJ2-3; 8 bases agree with TRBD1. Germline V gene sequence: CDR1 SEHNR, CDR2 FQNEAQ (reference sequence). V was pared by 5 bases and J by 1 base, with 8 bases of the junction left unmatched. CDR3 length: 16 amino acids. CDR3 in DNA: TGTGCCAGCAGCCCCCTCAGGGGGCAGGGCACAGATACGCAGTATTTT. It translates to CASSPLRGQGTDTQYF.

A single count supports this clone. The chain joins TRBV5-4 to TRBJ1-2, with 7 bases lining up with TRBD1. The trim removed 3 bases at V and 9 bases at J, leaving 17 bases unmatched. CDR3 length equals 16 residues. The germline CDR1 and CDR2 sequences are SGHNT and YYREEE (reference sequence). In nucleotides, the CDR3 is TGTGCCAGCAGCTCGGGACAGTCCATCCCGGAGTACAGCTACACCTTC. Its protein product is CASSSGQSIPEYSYTF.

The chain links TRBV5-4 to TRBJ2-7; weak D call: TRBD1 (6 bases). Germline V gene data show CDR1 as SGHNT and CDR2 as YYREEE (reference sequence). The CDR3 covers 14 residues. V was pared by 4 bases and J by 3 bases, with 14 bases between. CDR3 in DNA: TGTGCCAGCAGCCCCCACCCGGACAGCTACGAGCAGTACTTC. It translates to CASSPHPDSYEQYF.

This chain connects TRBV18 to TRBJ2-5; TRBD1 matches 11 bases. V lost 1 base, J lost 3 bases, and 4 bases stayed unmatched. The CDR3 is 16 residues long. Germline V gene data show CDR1 as KGHSH and CDR2 as LQKENI. The DNA of the CDR3 is TGTGCCAGCTCACCACGGACAGGGGGCAGGAAAGAGACCCAGTACTTC. Its translation: CASSPRTGGRKETQYF. The full variable domain, its missing parts supplied by reference TRBV18 and TRBJ2-5, is NAGVMQNPRHLVRRRGQEARLRCSPMKGHSHVYWYRQLPEEGLKFMVYLQKENIIDESGMPKERFSAEFPKEGPSILRIQQVVRGDSAAYFCASSPRTGGRKETQYFGPGTRLLVL.

The CDR3 DNA is TGTGCCAGTAGTATGGGGGGACAGGGGAGGAACTATGGCTACACCTTC. This encodes CASSMGGQGRNYGYTF. The chain joins TRBV19 to TRBJ1-2, with 10 bases lining up with TRBD1. In germline, CDR1 is LNHDA, CDR2 SQIVND (reference sequence). V trimming: 3 bases; J trimming: 2 bases; junction bases outside the gene matches: 6. This CDR3 spans 16 amino acids.

The chain links TRBV13 to TRBJ2-2, with D tentatively TRBD1 (6 bases). The CDR3 is 21 residues long. The V end was cut by 2 bases, the J end by 3 bases, with 28 bases between. Germline-derived CDR1 and CDR2 are PRHDT and FYEKMQ (reference sequence). This CDR3 reads CASSLPKIRDASKGDTGELFF. CDR3 sequence (DNA): TGTGCCAGCAGCTTACCCAAAATCCGGGACGCTTCAAAGGGGGACACCGGGGAGCTGTTTTTT.